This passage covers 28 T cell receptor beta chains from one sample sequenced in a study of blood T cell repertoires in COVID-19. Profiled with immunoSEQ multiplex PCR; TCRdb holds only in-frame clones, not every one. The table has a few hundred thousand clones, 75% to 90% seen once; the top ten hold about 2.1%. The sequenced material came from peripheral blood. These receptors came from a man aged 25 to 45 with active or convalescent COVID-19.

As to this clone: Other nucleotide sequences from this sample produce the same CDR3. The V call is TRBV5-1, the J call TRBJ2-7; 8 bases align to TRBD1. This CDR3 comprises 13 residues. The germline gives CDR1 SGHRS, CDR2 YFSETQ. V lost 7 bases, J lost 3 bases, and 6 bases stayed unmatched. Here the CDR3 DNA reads TGCGCCAGCCGACCGGGACAGGACTACGAGCAGTACTTC. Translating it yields CASRPGQDYEQYF.

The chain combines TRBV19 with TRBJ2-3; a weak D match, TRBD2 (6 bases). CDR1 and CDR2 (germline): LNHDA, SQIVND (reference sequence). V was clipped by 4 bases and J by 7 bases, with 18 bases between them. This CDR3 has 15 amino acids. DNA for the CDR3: TGTGCCAGTAGTAGGGGAAGGCGGGGAGTAAATACGCAGTATTTT. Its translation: CASSRGRRGVNTQYF.

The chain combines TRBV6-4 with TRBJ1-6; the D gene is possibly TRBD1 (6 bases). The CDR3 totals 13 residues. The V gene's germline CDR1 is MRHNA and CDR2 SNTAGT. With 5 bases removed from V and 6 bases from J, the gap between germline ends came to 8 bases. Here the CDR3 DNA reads TGTGCCAGCAGTAGACAGGCTAATTCACCCCTCCACTTT. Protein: CASSRQANSPLHF.

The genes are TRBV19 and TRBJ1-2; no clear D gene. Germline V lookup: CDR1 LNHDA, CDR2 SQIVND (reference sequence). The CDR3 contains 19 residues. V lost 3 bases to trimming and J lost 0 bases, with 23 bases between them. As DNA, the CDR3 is TGTGCCAGTAGTATGAATGGGCCGCCGGCGGAGGGAGCTAACTATGGCTACACCTTC. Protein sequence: CASSMNGPPAEGANYGYTF.

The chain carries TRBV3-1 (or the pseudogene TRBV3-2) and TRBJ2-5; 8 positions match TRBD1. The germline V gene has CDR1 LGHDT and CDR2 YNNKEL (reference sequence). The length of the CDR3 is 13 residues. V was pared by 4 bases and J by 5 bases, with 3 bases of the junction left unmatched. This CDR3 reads CASSPDRVETQYF. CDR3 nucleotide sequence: TGTGCCAGCAGCCCGGACAGGGTCGAGACCCAGTACTTC.

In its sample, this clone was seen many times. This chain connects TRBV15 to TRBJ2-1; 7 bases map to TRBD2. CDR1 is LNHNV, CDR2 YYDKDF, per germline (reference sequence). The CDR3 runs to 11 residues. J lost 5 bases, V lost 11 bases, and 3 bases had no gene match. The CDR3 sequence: CAAAGDNEQFF. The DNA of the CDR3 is TGTGCCGCGGCGGGGGACAATGAGCAGTTCTTC. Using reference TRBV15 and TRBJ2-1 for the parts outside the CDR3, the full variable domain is DAMVIQNPRYQVTQFGKPVTLSCSQTLNHNVMYWYQQKSSQAPKLLFHYYDKDFNNEADTPDNFQSRRPNTSFCFLDIRSPGLGDTAMYLCAAAGDNEQFFGPGTRLTVL.

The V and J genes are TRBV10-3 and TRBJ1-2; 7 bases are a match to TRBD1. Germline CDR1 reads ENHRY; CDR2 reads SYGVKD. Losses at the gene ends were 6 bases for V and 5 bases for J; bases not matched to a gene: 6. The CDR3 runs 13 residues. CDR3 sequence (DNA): TGTGCCATCAGCCAACAGGGGATTTATGGCTACACCTTC. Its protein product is CAISQQGIYGYTF.

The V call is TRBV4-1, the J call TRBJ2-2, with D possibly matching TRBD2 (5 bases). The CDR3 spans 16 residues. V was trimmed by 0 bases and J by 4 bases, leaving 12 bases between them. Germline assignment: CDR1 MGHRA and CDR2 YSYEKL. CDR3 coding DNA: TGCGCCAGCAGCCAAGACCCCGGGGTAGTCACCGGGGAGCTGTTTTTT. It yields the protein CASSQDPGVVTGELFF.

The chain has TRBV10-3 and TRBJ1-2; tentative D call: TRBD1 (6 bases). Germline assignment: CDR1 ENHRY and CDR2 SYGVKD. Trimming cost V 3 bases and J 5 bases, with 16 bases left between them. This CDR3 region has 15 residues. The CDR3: CAISEGGSGLYGYTF. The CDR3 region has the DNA TGTGCCATCAGTGAAGGGGGATCTGGCTTGTATGGCTACACCTTC.

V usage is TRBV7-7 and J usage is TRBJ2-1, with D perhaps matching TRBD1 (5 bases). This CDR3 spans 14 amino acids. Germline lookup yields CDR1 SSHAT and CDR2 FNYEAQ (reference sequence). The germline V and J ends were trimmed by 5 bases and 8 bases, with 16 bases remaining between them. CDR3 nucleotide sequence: TGTGCCAGCAGCCCTCCAGGAGTAGGGGATGAGCAGTTCTTC. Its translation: CASSPPGVGDEQFF.

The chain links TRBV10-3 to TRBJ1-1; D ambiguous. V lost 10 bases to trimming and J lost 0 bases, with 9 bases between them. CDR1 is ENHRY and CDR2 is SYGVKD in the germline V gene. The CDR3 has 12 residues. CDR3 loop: CANRGVNTEAFF. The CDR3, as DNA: TGTGCCAACCGGGGTGTGAACACTGAAGCTTTCTTT.

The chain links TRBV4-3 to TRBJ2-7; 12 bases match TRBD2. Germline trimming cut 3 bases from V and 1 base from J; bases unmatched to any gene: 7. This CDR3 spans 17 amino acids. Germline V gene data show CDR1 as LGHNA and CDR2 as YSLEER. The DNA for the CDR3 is TGCGCCAGCAGCCACAGCATCGGACTAGCGGGGTCCTACGAGCAGTACTTC. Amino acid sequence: CASSHSIGLAGSYEQYF.

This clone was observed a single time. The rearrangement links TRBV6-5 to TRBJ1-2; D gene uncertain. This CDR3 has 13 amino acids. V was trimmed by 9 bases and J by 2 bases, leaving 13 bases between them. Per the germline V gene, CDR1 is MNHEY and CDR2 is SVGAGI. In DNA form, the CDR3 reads TGTGCCAGGTTCTCGGGAAGAAACTATGGCTACACCTTC. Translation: CARFSGRNYGYTF.

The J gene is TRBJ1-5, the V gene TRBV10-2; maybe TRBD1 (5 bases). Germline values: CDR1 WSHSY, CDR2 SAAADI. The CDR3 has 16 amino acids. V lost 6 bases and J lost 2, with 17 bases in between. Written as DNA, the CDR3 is TGCGCCAGCAGACCCGGAGACAGACAAGGCAATCAGCCCCAGCATTTT. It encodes CASRPGDRQGNQPQHF.

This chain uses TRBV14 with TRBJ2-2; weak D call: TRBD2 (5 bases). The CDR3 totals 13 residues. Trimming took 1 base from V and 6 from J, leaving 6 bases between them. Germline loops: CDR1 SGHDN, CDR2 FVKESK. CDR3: CASSQVSAGELFF. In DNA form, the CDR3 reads TGTGCCAGCAGCCAAGTTAGCGCCGGGGAGCTGTTTTTT.

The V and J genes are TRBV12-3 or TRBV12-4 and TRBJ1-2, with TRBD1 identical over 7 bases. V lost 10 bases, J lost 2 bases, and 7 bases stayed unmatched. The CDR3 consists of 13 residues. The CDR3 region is CAIYRDRNYGYTF. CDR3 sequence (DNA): TGTGCCATCTACCGGGACAGAAACTATGGCTACACCTTC.

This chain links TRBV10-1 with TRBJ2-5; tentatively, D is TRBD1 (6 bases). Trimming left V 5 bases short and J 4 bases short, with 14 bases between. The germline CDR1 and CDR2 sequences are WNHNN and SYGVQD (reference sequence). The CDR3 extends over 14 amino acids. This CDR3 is CASSTGTNPETQYF. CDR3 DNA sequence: TGCGCCAGCAGTACCGGGACAAACCCAGAGACCCAGTACTTC.

The CDR3 loop is CASSVAQNPSRPAGELFF. CDR3 sequence (DNA): TGTGCCAGCAGCGTAGCTCAAAACCCCTCGAGGCCGGCCGGGGAGCTGTTTTTT. The chain is built from TRBV9 and TRBJ2-2; D is uncertain. Germline V gene lookup returns CDR1 SGDLS and CDR2 YYNGEE. Trimming shortened V by 0 bases and J by 6 bases, and 21 bases separated the two germline ends. CDR3 length: 18 amino acids.

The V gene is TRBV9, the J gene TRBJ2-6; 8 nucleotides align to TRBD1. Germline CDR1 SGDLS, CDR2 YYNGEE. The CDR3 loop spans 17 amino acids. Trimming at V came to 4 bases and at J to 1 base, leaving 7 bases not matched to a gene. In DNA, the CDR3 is TGTGCCAGCAGCTTCGGACAGGGTAGGTCTGGGGCCAACGTCCTGACTTTC. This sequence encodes CASSFGQGRSGANVLTF.

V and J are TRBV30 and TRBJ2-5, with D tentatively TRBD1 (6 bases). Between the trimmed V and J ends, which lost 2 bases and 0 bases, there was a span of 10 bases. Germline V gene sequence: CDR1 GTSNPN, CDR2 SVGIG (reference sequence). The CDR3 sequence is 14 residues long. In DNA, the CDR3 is TGTGCCTGGAGTACAGGACAGCACCAAGAGACCCAGTACTTC. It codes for CAWSTGQHQETQYF. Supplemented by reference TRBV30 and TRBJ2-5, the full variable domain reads SQTIHQWPATLVQPVGSPLSLECTVEGTSNPNLYWYRQAAGRGLQLLFYSVGIGQISSEVPQNLSASRPQDRQFILSSKKLLLSDSGFYLCAWSTGQHQETQYFGPGTRLLVL.

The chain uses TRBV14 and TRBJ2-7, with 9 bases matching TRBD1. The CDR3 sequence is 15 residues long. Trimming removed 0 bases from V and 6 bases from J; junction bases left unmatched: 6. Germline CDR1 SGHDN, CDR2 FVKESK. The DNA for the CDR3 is TGTGCCAGCAGCCAAGACCCTACAGGGGGCGGCGAGCAGTACTTC. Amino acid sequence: CASSQDPTGGGEQYF.

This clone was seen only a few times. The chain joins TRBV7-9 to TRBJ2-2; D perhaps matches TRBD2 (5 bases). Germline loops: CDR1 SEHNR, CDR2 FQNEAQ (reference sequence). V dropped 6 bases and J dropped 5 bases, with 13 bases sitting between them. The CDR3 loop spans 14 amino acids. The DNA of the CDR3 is TGTGCCAGCAGTACCTACTCGGGGACCGGGGAGCTGTTTTTT. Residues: CASSTYSGTGELFF.

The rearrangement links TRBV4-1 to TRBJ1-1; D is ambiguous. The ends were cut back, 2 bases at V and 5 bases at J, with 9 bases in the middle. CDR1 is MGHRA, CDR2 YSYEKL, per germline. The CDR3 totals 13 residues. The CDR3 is CASSQRDLTEAFF. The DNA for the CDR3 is TGCGCCAGCAGCCAAAGAGACTTAACTGAAGCTTTCTTT.

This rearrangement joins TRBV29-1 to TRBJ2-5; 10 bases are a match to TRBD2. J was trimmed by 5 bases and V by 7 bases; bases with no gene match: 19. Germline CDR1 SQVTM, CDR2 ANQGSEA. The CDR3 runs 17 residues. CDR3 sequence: CSATSSWSGGAGETQYF. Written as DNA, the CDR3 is TGCAGCGCCACAAGCAGTTGGAGCGGGGGGGCCGGGGAGACCCAGTACTTC.

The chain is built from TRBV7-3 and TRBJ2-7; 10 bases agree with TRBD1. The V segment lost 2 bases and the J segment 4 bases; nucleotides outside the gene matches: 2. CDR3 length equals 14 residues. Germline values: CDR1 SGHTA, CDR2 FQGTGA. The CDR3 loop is CASSLSGQGYEQYF. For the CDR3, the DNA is TGTGCCAGCAGCTTATCGGGACAGGGGTACGAGCAGTACTTC.

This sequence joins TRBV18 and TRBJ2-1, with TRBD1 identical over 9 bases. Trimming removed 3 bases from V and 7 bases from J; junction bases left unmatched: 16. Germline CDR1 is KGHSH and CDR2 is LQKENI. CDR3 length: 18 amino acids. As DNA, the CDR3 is TGTGCCAGCTCACCTCCCGGGACAGGGACCTCACTACCGAATGAGCAGTTCTTC. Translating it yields CASSPPGTGTSLPNEQFF.

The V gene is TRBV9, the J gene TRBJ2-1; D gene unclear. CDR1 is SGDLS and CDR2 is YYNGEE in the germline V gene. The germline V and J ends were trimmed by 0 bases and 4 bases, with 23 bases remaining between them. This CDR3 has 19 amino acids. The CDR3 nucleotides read TGTGCCAGCAGCGTAGAGGATGGATGGAGTCTGCGTGGTTACAATGAGCAGTTCTTC. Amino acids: CASSVEDGWSLRGYNEQFF.

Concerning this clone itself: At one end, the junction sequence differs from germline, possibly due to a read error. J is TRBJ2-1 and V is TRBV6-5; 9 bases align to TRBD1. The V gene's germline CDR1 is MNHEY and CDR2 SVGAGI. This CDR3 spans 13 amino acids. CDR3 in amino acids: CASSYLQGAKGLF. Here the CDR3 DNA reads TGTGCCAGCAGTTACCTACAGGGGGCGAAAGGACTCTTC.